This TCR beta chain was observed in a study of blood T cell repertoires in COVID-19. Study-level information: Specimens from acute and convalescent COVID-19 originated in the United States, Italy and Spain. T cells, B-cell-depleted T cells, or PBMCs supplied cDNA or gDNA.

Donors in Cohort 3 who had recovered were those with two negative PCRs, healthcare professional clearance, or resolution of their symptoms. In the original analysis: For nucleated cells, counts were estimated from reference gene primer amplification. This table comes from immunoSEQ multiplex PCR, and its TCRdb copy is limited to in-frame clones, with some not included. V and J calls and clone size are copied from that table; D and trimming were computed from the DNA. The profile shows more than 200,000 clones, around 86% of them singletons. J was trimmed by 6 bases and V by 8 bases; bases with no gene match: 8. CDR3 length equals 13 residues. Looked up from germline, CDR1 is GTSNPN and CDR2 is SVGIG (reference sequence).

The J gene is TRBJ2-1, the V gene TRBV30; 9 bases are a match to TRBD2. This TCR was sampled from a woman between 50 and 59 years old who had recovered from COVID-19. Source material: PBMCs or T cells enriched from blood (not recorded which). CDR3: CAGAGTSSNEQFF. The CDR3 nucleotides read TGTGCCGGCGCCGGGACTAGCTCCAATGAGCAGTTCTTC.